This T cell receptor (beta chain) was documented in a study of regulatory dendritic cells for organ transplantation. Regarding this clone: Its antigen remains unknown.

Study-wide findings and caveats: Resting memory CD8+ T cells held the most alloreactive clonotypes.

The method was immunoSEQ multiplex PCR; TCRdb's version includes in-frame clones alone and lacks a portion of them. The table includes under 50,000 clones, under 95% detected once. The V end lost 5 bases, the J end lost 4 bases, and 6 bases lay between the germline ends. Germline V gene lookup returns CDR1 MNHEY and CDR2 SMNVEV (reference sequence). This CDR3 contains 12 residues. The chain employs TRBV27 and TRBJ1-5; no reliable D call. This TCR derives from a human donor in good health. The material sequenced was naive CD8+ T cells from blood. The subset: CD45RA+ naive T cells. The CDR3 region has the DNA TGTGCCAGCAGTCGTGGGAATCAGCCCCAGCATTTT. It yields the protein CASSRGNQPQHF.